These T cell receptor beta chains were read from a single sample in a study of blood T cell repertoires in COVID-19. Libraries were prepared by immunoSEQ multiplex PCR; TCRdb keeps only in-frame clonotypes and omits some of them. The repertoire holds about 140,000 clones, with 70% to 90% as singletons. The sequencing sample was made of peripheral blood. These receptors all stem from an older woman with acute or convalescent COVID-19. Each CDR3 is given with its conserved first and last residue. The D gene is left open where the match is weak. Clone size is not always given. Where it is, it says once, few, many or a class for expanded clones.

v_call	j_call	d_call	clone_size	cdr3_nt	cdr3_aa
TRBV19	TRBJ2-1	TRBD2	NA	TGTGCCAGTAGTATACTCCCCCTAGCGGGGGGGCATAGCTACAATGAGCAGTTCTTC	CASSILPLAGGHSYNEQFF
TRBV5-1	TRBJ2-3	NA	once	TGCGCCAGCAGCATCGGACTAACTAGCACAGATACGCAGTATTTT	CASSIGLTSTDTQYF
TRBV6-2/TRBV6-3	TRBJ1-4	NA	NA	TGTGCCAGCAGCTCCGGGTACTATGAAAAACTGTTTTTT	CASSSGYYEKLFF
TRBV14	TRBJ2-1	NA	NA	TGTGCCAGCAGCCAGGTCAGGCACACCTCCTACAATGAGCAGTTCTTC	CASSQVRHTSYNEQFF
TRBV30	TRBJ2-5	TRBD2	NA	TGTGCCTGGGGGAAGGGAGGGAGTCTAGAGACCCAGTACTTC	CAWGKGGSLETQYF
TRBV4-1	TRBJ2-5	NA	NA	TGCGCCAGCAGCCAAGTGGGGAGGCCCTTGGAAGAGACCCAGTACTTC	CASSQVGRPLEETQYF
TRBV10-1	TRBJ2-2	NA	once	TGCGCCAGCAGTGAGAGGAGGGGGCACACCGGGGAGCTGTTTTTT	CASSERRGHTGELFF
TRBV11-1	TRBJ1-1	NA	NA	TGTGCCAGCAGCCCCGCCGACAGAAACACTGAAGCTTTCTTT	CASSPADRNTEAFF
TRBV12-3/TRBV12-4	TRBJ1-5	NA	few	TGTGCCAGCAGTAGATCACAGGGCCGGCCCCAGCATTTT	CASSRSQGRPQHF
TRBV5-1	TRBJ1-6	NA	NA	TGCGCCAGCAGCTTTGGGGCGGATAATTCACCCCTCCACTTT	CASSFGADNSPLHF
TRBV11-3	TRBJ1-2	NA	NA	TGTGCCAGCAGCTCCCCCGCGGGGAACAAACGTGGCTACACCTTC	CASSSPAGNKRGYTF
TRBV4-3	TRBJ2-7	TRBD2	NA	TGCGCCAGCAGCCAAGACCCGCTCCGGGCGGGGGGATACGAGCAGTACTTC	CASSQDPLRAGGYEQYF
TRBV6-6	TRBJ1-5	TRBD1	NA	TGTGCCAGCAGTCCGACAGGGGGCCTCGGGCCCCAGCATTTT	CASSPTGGLGPQHF
TRBV24-1	TRBJ2-2	TRBD2	NA	TGTGCCACCAGTGATTTGTGGGGGGGTGCCGCCGGGGAGCTGTTTTTT	CATSDLWGGAAGELFF
TRBV18	TRBJ1-2	TRBD1	NA	TGTGCCAGCTCACTCGGGACAGACACTAACTATGGCTACACCTTC	CASSLGTDTNYGYTF
TRBV28	TRBJ1-1	NA	few	TGTGCCAGCAGTTTAATGGGGGGGAACACTGAAGCTTTCTTT	CASSLMGGNTEAFF
TRBV6-5	TRBJ1-2	TRBD1	NA	TGTGCCAGCACAAGACAGGGTACGGGTGCGTCCACCTTC	CASTRQGTGASTF
TRBV19	TRBJ1-4	TRBD1	many	TGTGCCAGTAGTATCGGACAGGGATATAATGAAAAACTGTTTTTT	CASSIGQGYNEKLFF
TRBV4-3	TRBJ2-7	NA	once	TGCGCCAGCAGCCAAGATTGGGGGCGGGTGGGCGAGCAGTACTTC	CASSQDWGRVGEQYF
TRBV29-1	TRBJ2-7	NA	NA	TGCAGCGCCAGGACAGAGAACTCCTACGAGCAGTACTTC	CSARTENSYEQYF
TRBV11-3	TRBJ1-1	NA	NA	TGTGCCAGCAGCTCTCTGGGGCCAGTTGTCTCTGAAGCTTTCTTT	CASSSLGPVVSEAFF
TRBV30	TRBJ1-2	NA	NA	TGTGCCTGGAGGGCCCGTACGGGGATTGGGGGGGTCGGCTACACCTTC	CAWRARTGIGGVGYTF
TRBV29-1	TRBJ2-3	NA	NA	TGCAGCGTTGAAGATGCAGGGCTAGGACACACAGATACGCAGTATTTT	CSVEDAGLGHTDTQYF
TRBV12-3/TRBV12-4	TRBJ2-3	NA	few	TGTGCCAGCAACCCGGGGGCAGATACGCAGTATTTT	CASNPGADTQYF
TRBV5-1	TRBJ2-3	TRBD2	NA	TGCGCCAGCAGCTTGGGTCAAGCGGGGTCTAGCACAGATACGCAGTATTTT	CASSLGQAGSSTDTQYF
TRBV4-3	TRBJ2-7	NA	once	TGCGCCAGCAGCCAAGATTTGCCCTCCGGACTTAACTTC	CASSQDLPSGLNF
TRBV25-1	TRBJ1-5	NA	NA	TGTGCCAGCACGGGGGGGGATCAGCCCCAGCATTTT	CASTGGDQPQHF
TRBV4-1	TRBJ2-5	TRBD2	NA	TGCGCCAGCAGCCCCTCCGGGACTAACCTACAAGAGACCCAGTACTTC	CASSPSGTNLQETQYF
TRBV7-2	TRBJ2-1	TRBD2	NA	TGTGCCAGCAGCTCCCCCGAGACTAGCGGGGGCCCCTCCTACAATGAGCAGTTCTTC	CASSSPETSGGPSYNEQFF
TRBV7-9	TRBJ2-7	TRBD1	medium-sized	TGTGCCAGCAGCCTGGCCCGGACAGGGAGGTTCGACGAGCAGTACTTC	CASSLARTGRFDEQYF
TRBV5-4	TRBJ1-6	NA	NA	TGTGCCAGCAGCTCCCCAGGGGCTCAGTCACCCCTCCACTTT	CASSSPGAQSPLHF
TRBV25-1	TRBJ2-3	NA	NA	TGTGCCAGCAGTGATGGCAGGCTCCGGGATACGCAGTATTTT	CASSDGRLRDTQYF
TRBV30	TRBJ1-6	NA	NA	TGTGCCTGGAGTCCAACAGGGACTTCACCCCTCCACTTT	CAWSPTGTSPLHF
TRBV5-4	TRBJ2-7	NA	few	TGTGCCAGCAGCTATAACGTGGAGGGCGAGCAGTACTTC	CASSYNVEGEQYF
TRBV9	TRBJ1-5	NA	NA	TGTGCCAGCAGCGTAGGAGAGGGTAGGGGCAATCAGCCCCAGCATTTT	CASSVGEGRGNQPQHF
TRBV24-1	TRBJ2-1	NA	few	TGTGCCACCAGTGACCGAAGCGGCGGCAATGAGCAGTTCTTC	CATSDRSGGNEQFF
TRBV6-6	TRBJ2-7	TRBD1	NA	TGTGCCAGCAGCAACAGGGGAATAGGCTACGAGCAGTACTTC	CASSNRGIGYEQYF
TRBV20-1	TRBJ2-7	TRBD2	NA	TGCAGTGCTTCTAGCGGCCACGAGCAGTACTTC	CSASSGHEQYF
TRBV14	TRBJ2-2	TRBD1	NA	TGTGCCAGCAGCCAAGATCAAAGGACAGGGGTCAACACCGGGGAGCTGTTTTTT	CASSQDQRTGVNTGELFF
TRBV9	TRBJ2-2	TRBD1	NA	TGTGCCAGCAGCGTCGTGGACAGGGACACCGGGGAGCTGTTTTTT	CASSVVDRDTGELFF
TRBV18	TRBJ1-1	NA	once	TGTGCCAGCTCACGACAGCTCGACACTGAAGCTTTCTTT	CASSRQLDTEAFF